These 9 T cell receptor beta chains originate from one sample sequenced in a study of T cells in narcolepsy. The repertoire was sequenced with immunoSEQ multiplex PCR; TCRdb's copy has only in-frame clones and lacks some. Counted here are under 35,000 clones, 80% to 85% occurring once; the ten biggest clones make up roughly 0.69%. Input material: memory (CD45RA-) CD4+ T cells from blood. The receptors derive from a human donor in good health.

J is TRBJ1-2 and V is TRBV28; D not resolved. The V gene lost 3 bases and the J gene lost 9 bases, with 17 bases spanning the gap. The CDR3 has 14 amino acids. Per the germline V gene, CDR1 is MDHEN and CDR2 is SYDVKM. CDR3 bases: TGTGCCAGCAGTTTGGTCAGCAACTCCCATCGCTACACCTTC. This codes for CASSLVSNSHRYTF.

The chain recombines TRBV6-1 with TRBJ1-2; 10 bases fit TRBD1. This CDR3 comprises 14 residues. V was pared by 8 bases and J by 3 bases, with 6 bases of the junction left unmatched. Germline assignment: CDR1 MNHNS and CDR2 SASEGT. For the CDR3, the DNA is TGTGCCAGCGATAGGGACAGGGGCGACTATGGCTACACCTTC. Protein: CASDRDRGDYGYTF.

The J gene is TRBJ2-7, the V gene TRBV5-7; D not certain. TRBV5-7 falls under the ORF class, with uncertain function. V dropped 8 bases and J dropped 0 bases, with 15 bases sitting between them. This CDR3 is built from 14 residues. The CDR3 DNA sequence: TGTGCCAGTAAGCGAACAAGATGCTCCTACGAGCAGTACGTC. Protein sequence: CASKRTRCSYEQYV.

In this sample, this clone turned up once. V is TRBV29-1 and J is TRBJ1-3, with 8 nucleotides matching TRBD1. Germline-derived CDR1 and CDR2 are SQVTM and ANQGSEA. CDR3 length: 15 residues. V gave up 5 bases and J gave up 0 bases; unmatched junction bases: 6. CDR3 nucleotides: TGCAGCGTTACACGGACAGGGACCTCTGGAAACACCATATATTTT. Encoded protein: CSVTRTGTSGNTIYF.

The genes are TRBV18 and TRBJ2-7; D is possibly TRBD2 (6 bases). Looked up from germline, CDR1 is KGHSH and CDR2 is LQKENI. The V end was cut by 6 bases, the J end by 6 bases, with 15 bases between. This CDR3 is built from 13 residues. This CDR3 is CASSSEGFVEQYV. CDR3 nucleotide sequence: TGTGCCAGCTCCTCGGAGGGTTTTGTCGAGCAGTACGTC.

This clone was recorded only once. The V gene is TRBV7-8, the J gene TRBJ2-3, with D possibly called TRBD1 or TRBD2 (5 bases each). Trimming shortened V by 5 bases and J by 0 bases, and 12 bases separated the two germline ends. The germline V gene encodes CDR1 SGHVS and CDR2 FQNEAQ. CDR3 size: 15 residues. CDR3 nucleotides: TGTGCCAGCAGCCCCGGGGACCGGAGCACAGATACGCAGTATTTT. Its translation: CASSPGDRSTDTQYF.

CDR3 residues: CASIPRAGAGSNQPQHF. Here the CDR3 DNA reads TGTGCCAGCATCCCCCGGGCGGGGGCTGGTAGCAATCAGCCCCAGCATTTT. The rearrangement uses TRBV27 and TRBJ1-5; D perhaps matches TRBD1 (6 bases). The germline gives CDR1 MNHEY, CDR2 SMNVEV (reference sequence). The CDR3 has 17 residues. Trimming pared 7 bases from V and 0 bases from J, leaving 19 bases between.

This clone showed up just a few times. V usage is TRBV28 and J usage is TRBJ1-3, with TRBD1 as a possible D gene (5 bases). The germline CDR1 and CDR2 sequences are MDHEN and SYDVKM. V gave up 5 bases and J gave up 8 bases, with 22 bases separating them. The CDR3 spans 16 residues. Here the CDR3 reads CASSPWGETGVHTIYF. Written as DNA, the CDR3 is TGTGCCAGCAGTCCATGGGGGGAAACGGGGGTACACACCATATATTTT.

The chain employs TRBV6-6 and TRBJ1-6; no definite D call. The CDR3 spans 15 residues. With 6 bases removed from V and 5 bases from J, the gap between germline ends came to 14 bases. Germline lookup yields CDR1 MNHNY and CDR2 SVGAGI (reference sequence). CDR3 protein: CASSQDGRDNSPLHF. DNA of the CDR3: TGTGCCAGCAGCCAGGACGGGAGAGATAATTCACCCCTCCACTTT.